The 14 T cell receptor beta chains given below trace back to one sample, sequenced in a study of T cell responses to AZD1222 COVID-19 vaccine. TCRdb's table, derived via immunoSEQ multiplex PCR, lists solely in-frame clones and lacks some. The sample lists 90,000 to 150,000 clones; around 87% were seen once. Source: peripheral blood, taken on day 0 of AZD1222 vaccination. These receptors were taken from an adult in good health.

V and J are TRBV5-5 and TRBJ2-3; possible D gene TRBD2, 6 bases. With 0 bases removed from V and 4 bases from J, the gap between germline ends came to 12 bases. The CDR3 loop spans 15 amino acids. Germline CDR1 SGHKS, CDR2 YYEKEE (reference sequence). The CDR3 DNA is TGTGCCAGCAGCTTGGGGGGGACTGGGGCAGATACGCAGTATTTT. This translates into CASSLGGTGADTQYF.

The chain has TRBV6-5 and TRBJ1-5; D is ambiguous. Germline lookup yields CDR1 MNHEY and CDR2 SVGAGI. This CDR3 spans 12 amino acids. V was cut by 6 bases and J by 5 bases, with 8 bases left in between. CDR3 protein: CASRFTDQPQHF. CDR3 sequence (DNA): TGTGCCAGCAGGTTTACGGATCAGCCCCAGCATTTT.

The gene calls are TRBV2 and TRBJ2-7, with TRBD1 matching 7 bases. This CDR3 has 14 residues. Germline CDR1 SNHLY, CDR2 FYNNEI. After removal of 6 bases from V and 6 bases from J, the junction contained 11 bases not matched to a gene. This CDR3 is CASSRDSPPSEQYF. The CDR3 DNA reads as TGTGCCAGCAGCAGGGACAGCCCCCCGTCCGAGCAGTACTTC.

In its sample, this clone was seen a few times. The chain carries TRBV19 and TRBJ2-1, with D possibly being TRBD1 or TRBD2 (6 bases each). Germline assignment: CDR1 LNHDA and CDR2 SQIVND (reference sequence). V was pared by 3 bases and J by 2 bases, with 14 bases between. This CDR3 spans 16 amino acids. CDR3 amino acids: CASSILRGDTYNEQFF. The DNA of the CDR3 is TGTGCCAGTAGTATCCTTAGGGGGGATACCTACAATGAGCAGTTCTTC.

The J gene is TRBJ1-3, the V gene TRBV19; the D is unclear. The CDR3 consists of 16 residues. The V gene's germline CDR1 is LNHDA and CDR2 SQIVND (reference sequence). Trimming cost V 3 bases and J 0 bases, with 12 bases left between them. Written as DNA, the CDR3 is TGTGCCAGTAGTATCGTACCCGACGTCTCTGGAAACACCATATATTTT. Translation: CASSIVPDVSGNTIYF.

CDR3 DNA sequence: TGTGCCAGCAGTTCGTCAGGGCATCAGCCCCAGCATTTT. It is translated as CASSSSGHQPQHF. This chain joins TRBV6-2 or TRBV6-3 and TRBJ1-5; perhaps TRBD1 as D (5 bases). Trimming pared 4 bases from V and 5 bases from J, leaving 9 bases between. The V gene's germline CDR1 is MNHEY and CDR2 SVGEGT. CDR3 size: 13 residues.

This clone turned up a few times. The chain's CDR3 is CASSQVQTGLGAYEQYF. The CDR3 DNA sequence: TGTGCCAGCAGCCAAGTCCAGACTGGACTAGGGGCCTACGAGCAGTACTTC. The chain combines TRBV4-2 with TRBJ2-7, with 7 bases that match TRBD2. The CDR3 is made up of 17 amino acids. Losses at the gene ends were 1 base for V and 2 bases for J; bases not matched to a gene: 11. Germline V gene lookup returns CDR1 LGHNA and CDR2 YNFKEQ.

This clone was seen a handful of times. V and J are TRBV3-1 (or the pseudogene TRBV3-2) and TRBJ2-7; TRBD2 agrees at 7 bases. Per the germline V gene, CDR1 is LGHDT and CDR2 is YNNKEL (reference sequence). With 4 bases clipped from V and 3 bases from J, the junction kept 6 bases outside the gene matches. The CDR3 runs to 14 residues. The CDR3 region is CASSPGGGGYEQYF. The CDR3 region has the DNA TGTGCCAGCAGCCCGGGCGGGGGAGGCTACGAGCAGTACTTC.

The V gene is TRBV4-1, the J gene TRBJ2-1, with D unresolved. Germline assignment: CDR1 MGHRA and CDR2 YSYEKL. Trimming removed 0 bases from V and 4 bases from J, with 10 bases in between. CDR3 size: 15 residues. Written as DNA, the CDR3 is TGCGCCAGCAGCCAAGAAAGGGCAGTATACAATGAGCAGTTCTTC. Translation gives CASSQERAVYNEQFF.

J is TRBJ2-7 and V is TRBV11-2, with no clear D. V shed 4 bases and J shed 2 bases, with 12 bases lying between them. From germline, CDR1 is SGHAT and CDR2 FQNNGV. CDR3 length equals 14 residues. The CDR3 bases are TGTGCCAGCAGCTCCATCAGGCGCCCCTACGAGCAGTACTTC. Translated, it gives CASSSIRRPYEQYF. Combining the CDR3 with reference TRBV11-2 and TRBJ2-7 gives the whole variable domain EAGVAQSPRYKIIEKRQSVAFWCNPISGHATLYWYQQILGQGPKLLIQFQNNGVVDDSQLPKDRFSAERLKGVDSTLKIQPAKLEDSAVYLCASSSIRRPYEQYFGPGTRLTVT.

The chain combines TRBV2 with TRBJ2-5, with D unclear. This CDR3 has 13 amino acids. In germline, CDR1 is SNHLY, CDR2 FYNNEI. V lost 7 bases and J 0 bases, leaving 9 bases between the germline ends. CDR3 in amino acids: CASKFQYQETQYF. CDR3 DNA sequence: TGTGCCAGCAAGTTTCAGTACCAAGAGACCCAGTACTTC.

V usage is TRBV9 and J usage is TRBJ1-4; D unclear. This CDR3 spans 16 amino acids. Trimming left V 0 bases short and J 3 bases short, with 12 bases between. Germline V gene data show CDR1 as SGDLS and CDR2 as YYNGEE. The CDR3 DNA reads as TGTGCCAGCAGCGTAGGGGGTAACCACCCTAATGAAAAACTGTTTTTT. Its translation: CASSVGGNHPNEKLFF.

This chain uses TRBV6-1 with TRBJ2-7; 10 positions match TRBD2. Germline V gives CDR1 MNHNS, CDR2 SASEGT. J gave up 2 bases and V 3 bases, and 4 bases lay outside the gene matches. This CDR3 has 15 amino acids. CDR3 region: CASSDSGGQPYEQYF. CDR3 sequence (DNA): TGTGCCAGCAGTGATAGCGGGGGGCAGCCCTACGAGCAGTACTTC.

The chain employs TRBV5-1 and TRBJ1-6; weak D call: TRBD1 (5 bases). Germline-derived CDR1 and CDR2 are SGHRS and YFSETQ. CDR3 length equals 15 residues. Trimming removed 4 bases from V and 6 bases from J, with 14 bases in between. Written as DNA, the CDR3 is TGCGCCAGCAGCCCCCGTGGGGGTCCTAATTCACCCCTCCACTTT. Protein sequence: CASSPRGGPNSPLHF.